This TCR beta chain emerged from a study of cytomegalovirus exposure and HLA in healthy donors. Concerning this clone: Its target is unknown.

Study-wide results and limits: Later on, an analysis found that several of the most significant clusters appeared to be linked to common viral pathogens, which included parvovirus B19. Later on, an analysis showed TCR association rates differing by HLA locus, with DRB1 the most and HLA-C the fewest. An analysis that was carried out later associated 15,000 to 20,000 TCR beta sequences with HLA alleles at 0.05 false discovery rate.

PCR employed 60 Vbeta and 13 Jbeta primers. TCRdb's table, derived via immunoSEQ multiplex PCR, lists solely in-frame clones and lacks some. The data contain nearly 110,000 clones, roughly 80% of them singletons. Donors were ostensibly healthy at sampling, although undocumented immune exposures were probable. Sequencing used PBMCs. This receptor was identified in a man between 60 and 75 years old in good health and CMV-seronegative.

The CDR3 here is CASSAGLFNSPLHF. DNA for the CDR3: TGTGCCAGCAGCGCGGGACTGTTCAATTCACCCCTCCACTTT. The chain joins TRBV9 to TRBJ1-6, with D tentatively TRBD1 (5 bases). The germline V gene encodes CDR1 SGDLS and CDR2 YYNGEE. This CDR3 has 14 amino acids. Deletions cut 3 bases from V and 7 bases from J, with 11 bases between.